This T cell receptor (beta chain) was obtained from a study of blood T cell repertoires in COVID-19. Germline CDR1 and CDR2: LGHDT and YNNKEL (reference sequence). The germline V and J ends were trimmed by 0 bases and 6 bases, with 5 bases remaining between them. This CDR3 spans 12 amino acids. Seattle cases were enrolled at active infection and followed longitudinally. TCRdb's copy holds only in-frame clones and misses some; the assay was immunoSEQ multiplex PCR. The table shows about 530,000 clones, with less than 90% occurring only once. This TCR was sampled from a woman in her 50s with COVID-19, enrolled during active disease. Sequencing was done on a sample of peripheral blood. V gene TRBV3-1 (or the pseudogene TRBV3-2) combines with J gene TRBJ1-1; D unclear. CDR3 coding DNA: TGTGCCAGCAGCCAAGATCTCTCTGAAGCTTTCTTT. It encodes CASSQDLSEAFF.